This entry features one TCR beta chain sequence. This sample is drawn from a study of blood T cell repertoires in COVID-19. Study-wide background: PBMCs, B-cell-depleted T cells, or T cells provided the cDNA or gDNA that made up the material.

Original data processing: Reference gene primer amplification gave nucleated cell count estimates. Data came from immunoSEQ multiplex PCR; TCRdb stores just in-frame clones and leaves some out. That table supplies the V and J calls and clone size; D and trimming were determined from the DNA. Found here are around 170,000 clones, under 85% of them singletons; the top ten hold less than 15%. The sample consisted of PBMCs or T cells enriched from blood (not recorded which). The sequence was obtained from a man aged 45-65 years who had recovered from COVID-19.

DNA for the CDR3: TGCGCCAGCAGCGTTGAGAGGACTAACTATGGCTACACCTTC. Protein product: CASSVERTNYGYTF. The chain links TRBV5-1 to TRBJ1-2; D is unclear. Trimming stripped 4 bases from V and 0 bases from J, with 10 bases between. This CDR3 comprises 14 residues. CDR1 and CDR2 (germline): SGHRS, YFSETQ.